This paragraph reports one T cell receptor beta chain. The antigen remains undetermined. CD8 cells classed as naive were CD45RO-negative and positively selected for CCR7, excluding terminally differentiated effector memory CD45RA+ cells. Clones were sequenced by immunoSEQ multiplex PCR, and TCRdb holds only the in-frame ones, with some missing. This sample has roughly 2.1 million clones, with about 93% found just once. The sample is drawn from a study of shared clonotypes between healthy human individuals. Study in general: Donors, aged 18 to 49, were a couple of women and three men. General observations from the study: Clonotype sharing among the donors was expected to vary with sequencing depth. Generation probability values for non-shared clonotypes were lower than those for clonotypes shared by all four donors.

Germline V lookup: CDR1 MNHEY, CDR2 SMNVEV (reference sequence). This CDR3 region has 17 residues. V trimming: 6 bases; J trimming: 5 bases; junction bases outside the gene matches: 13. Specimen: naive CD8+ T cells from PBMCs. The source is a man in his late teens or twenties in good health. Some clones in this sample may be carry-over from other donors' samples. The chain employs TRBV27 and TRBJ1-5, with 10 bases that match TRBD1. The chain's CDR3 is CASSTTRGTGVHQPQHF. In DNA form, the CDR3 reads TGTGCCAGCAGCACGACACGAGGGACAGGGGTTCATCAGCCCCAGCATTTT.